Listed here are 5 T cell receptor beta chains from one sample, sequenced in a study of tumor-infiltrating lymphocytes in glioblastoma multiforme. Three nested ARM-PCR rounds with V-beta and C-beta primers built TCRB libraries. From the multiplex PCR reads, TCRdb called clonotypes with MiXCR, one entry per CDR3 protein. The sample lists nearly 15,000 distinct CDR3 sequences; 73% were seen once. The sequencing input was brain tumor tissue. The receptors stem from a male donor with glioblastoma.

This clonotype was counted once. This clone may be a read error of a much larger clone one base away. The chain carries TRBV29-1 and TRBJ2-1; D call uncertain. Trimming took 1 base from V and 12 from J, leaving 16 bases between them. CDR1 and CDR2 from the germline V gene are SQVTM and ANQGSEA. The CDR3 has 13 amino acids. In DNA, the CDR3 is TGCAGCGTTGAAGTACGACTGGATGGTGTGCAGTTCTTC. Translating it yields CSVEVRLDGVQFF.

This clonotype was counted only a few times. It may be a read error: a sequence one base away is much more abundant. This chain links TRBV2 with TRBJ2-2; a possible D gene is TRBD2 (5 bases). The CDR3 has 15 amino acids. Germline values: CDR1 SNHLY, CDR2 FYNNEI. As DNA, the CDR3 is TGTGCCAGCAGTGAAGGGCAGGTTTCACCCGGGAAGCTGTTTTTT. As protein: CASSEGQVSPGKLFF.

The chain links TRBV11-1 to TRBJ2-7, with D perhaps matching TRBD1 (6 bases). The CDR3 contains 14 residues. Germline V gene lookup returns CDR1 SGHAT and CDR2 FQDESV (reference sequence). CDR3 residues: CPISLSGADYEQYF. CDR3 bases: TGTCCCATCAGCTTATCAGGGGCCGACTACGAGCAGTACTTC. Drawing the rest from reference TRBV11-1 and TRBJ2-7, the complete variable domain is EAEVAQSPRYKITEKSQAVAFWCDPISGHATLYWYRQILGQGPELLVQFQDESVVDDSQLPKDRFSAERLKGVDSTLKIQPAELGDSAMYLCPISLSGADYEQYFGPGTRLTVT.

This clonotype was seen only once. Compared with germline, one end of the junction differs, possibly owing to a read error. V usage is TRBV11-3 and J usage is TRBJ2-3; D is unresolved. Looked up from germline, CDR1 is SGHNT and CDR2 is YENEEA. The CDR3 spans 14 residues. The CDR3 loop is CASGFLSHTDTQYF. Written as DNA, the CDR3 is TGTGCCAGCGGCTTTTTGAGTCACACAGATACGCAGTATTTT.

CDR3 sequence (DNA): TGCAGTGTTTTTGACCGGGACAGGGGTCTCTATGAGCAGTTCTTC. Amino acid sequence: CSVFDRDRGLYEQFF. The rearrangement joins TRBV20-1 to TRBJ2-1; 10 nucleotides line up with TRBD1. Germline CDR1 and CDR2: DFQATT and SNEGSKA (reference sequence). V was pared by 7 bases and J by 8 bases, with 14 bases of the junction left unmatched. The CDR3 extends over 15 amino acids.